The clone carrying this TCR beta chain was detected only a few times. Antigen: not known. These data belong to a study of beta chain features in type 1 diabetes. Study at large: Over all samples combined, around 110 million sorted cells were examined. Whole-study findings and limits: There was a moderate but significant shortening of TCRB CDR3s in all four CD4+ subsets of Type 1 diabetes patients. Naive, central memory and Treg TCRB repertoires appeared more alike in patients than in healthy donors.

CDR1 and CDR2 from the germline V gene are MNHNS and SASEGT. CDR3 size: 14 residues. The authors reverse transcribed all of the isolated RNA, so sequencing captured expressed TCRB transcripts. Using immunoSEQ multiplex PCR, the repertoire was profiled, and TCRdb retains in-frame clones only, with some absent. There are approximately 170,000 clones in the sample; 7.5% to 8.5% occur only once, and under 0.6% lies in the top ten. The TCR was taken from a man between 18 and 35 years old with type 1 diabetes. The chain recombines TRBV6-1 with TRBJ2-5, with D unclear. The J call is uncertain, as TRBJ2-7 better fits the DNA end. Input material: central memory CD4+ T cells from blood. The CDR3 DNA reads TGTGCCAGCACGAGGTTTGTGAGTTCCTACGAGCAGTACTTC. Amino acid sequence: CASTRFVSSYEQYF.